The following is a T cell receptor (beta chain) sequence with its context. Prior autoimmune disease or systemic immunosuppression barred patients. This sample was included in a study of OX40 agonist ivuxolimab in advanced cancers. Clones were read by immunoSEQ multiplex PCR, and TCRdb kept only the in-frame ones, dropping some. Of approximately 98,000 clones in the sample, approximately 80% are singletons; the top ten hold less than 6%. V shed 1 base and J shed 7 bases, with 10 bases lying between them. CDR3 length equals 14 residues. Germline values: CDR1 SGHTA, CDR2 FQGNSA. The genes are TRBV7-2 and TRBJ2-2; a possible D gene is TRBD1 (5 bases). The receptor was isolated from an adult with an advanced solid tumor such as melanoma, head and neck, liver or kidney cancer. Sequencing used CD4+ or CD8+ T cells sorted from blood, obtained in a trial of the OX40 agonist ivuxolimab. This CDR3 reads CASSLGSQGGELFF. Here the CDR3 DNA reads TGTGCCAGCAGCTTAGGGTCCCAGGGCGGGGAGCTGTTTTTT.